The clone carrying this T cell receptor (beta chain) was seen more than once but under ten times. The antigen is undetermined. Full-length variable regions came from constant-region reverse primers plus semi-nested Nested Universal Primer A PCR. TCRdb re-analysed the 5' RACE reads in MiXCR, keeping a single row per CDR3 protein. Seen here are approximately 57,000 distinct CDR3 sequences, less than 25% observed once, and the top ten hold about 2.9%. Treg sorting used a CD4+CD25+CD127-/low gate. The study's findings and limits: The larger-cohort validation was restricted to a single TCR beta V-J rearrangement rather than whole repertoires. Tumor Tregs overlapped most with tumor, then blood, naive CD4+ cells.

The origin of this receptor is a female donor with breast cancer. Sequencing used tumor-infiltrating Tregs sorted from the breast tumor.

In nucleotides, the CDR3 is TGCGCCAGCAGTGAGATGGGACTAGCGGGTGACACCGGGGAGCTGTTTTTT. It specifies CASSEMGLAGDTGELFF. This chain connects TRBV10-2 to TRBJ2-2, with TRBD2 matching over 12 bases. V dropped 2 bases and J dropped 3; count of bases not matched to a gene: 4. The CDR3 sequence is 17 residues long. The germline gives CDR1 WSHSY, CDR2 SAAADI.